This T cell receptor beta chain came from a study of T-cell memory formation after mild COVID-19 (dated by TCRdb to about 2021). General notes on the study: TCR sequence clusters from the two donors were largely donor specific. In two donors, T-cell clones that expanded and contracted after mild COVID-19 were followed by sequencing TCRalpha and TCRbeta repertoires longitudinally. Two young, previously healthy adult volunteers made up the cohort, one male and one female. Results and caveats for the whole study, not just this receptor: Balanced CD4/CD8 phenotypes were observed for clones contracting from day 15 to 85, whereas a bias towards CD4+ was observed for a second wave of clones expanding from day 15 to 37. The detection of some responding clones in pre-infection memory suggests that pre-existing cross-reactive memory T cells joined the SARS-CoV-2 response. Only two mild cases were covered by the study, and larger cohorts that include severe cases with pre-infection samples were considered necessary. Whether the second-wave clones peaking on day 37 were SARS-CoV-2 specific was not confirmed. Contracting CD4+ clones were located mainly in the CM and EM memory subsets, whereas CD8+ clones were found to be enriched in EMRA.

CDR1 SGHTA and CDR2 FQGNSA are derived from the germline V gene. The CDR3 contains 16 residues, cysteine and phenylalanine counted. Solely the CDR3 DNA is kept, with 48 bases framed from the first base. The germline ends are 15 bases apart after V is trimmed by 6 bases and J by 1 base. TCRdb names Illumina NovaSeq 6000 as the instrument used. Using 5'RACE with constant-segment primers, TCRalpha and TCRbeta cDNA libraries were constructed, with sample barcodes and unique molecular identifiers added in the process. Trizol reagent was used to extract RNA from every sample. The libraries were amplified in two PCR steps, and the second step added a second sample barcode and Illumina TruSeq adapters. Sequencing of the libraries was done on an Illumina NovaSeq, producing 2 x 150 bp paired-end reads. Per the original workflow: With migec v1.2.7, reads were demultiplexed and then collapsed into UMI-guided consensus sequences. With mixcr v2.1.11, UMI consensuses were aligned to TRA and TRB V and J templates and assembled into clonotypes. A clonotype was counted as expanded or contracted only when both edgeR and NoisET called the clonotype significant, with the noise models trained on biological replicates. edgeR calls used a false discovery rate-adjusted p below 0.01 and a log2 fold-change threshold of 1. As an exploratory analysis of dynamics, PCA with hierarchical clustering was applied to max-normalized trajectories of the 1000 most abundant clonotypes. Separately sequenced CD4+ and CD8+ repertoires were used to assign a CD4 or CD8 phenotype to each responding clone. TCRdb applied fastp at Q25 and MiXCR to the public reads, then kept only in-frame beta chains. A single entry per CDR3 protein holds the most common genes and DNA from its merged rows. TCRdb, not the original authors, processed these V and J calls. The sample includes 250,000 to 350,000 distinct CDR3 sequences, with about 16% observed a single time. The ten largest clones take up 20% to 25% of the sample.

Concerning this clonotype: The specificity of this receptor is unknown. Base qualities were left out, and no much larger clone turns up one base away.

Ficoll-Paque density gradient centrifugation was used to isolate PBMCs. The sample consisted of PBMCs or a T cell subset sorted from them (not recorded which). The V gene is TRBV7-2 and the J gene is TRBJ2-2; the D gene is unclear. This TCR was recovered from a man between 18 and 35 years old who had mild COVID-19 (a few samples of this study predate the infection). The sample titles of this study are shuffled in the database, so cell type and time point are left out; the donor was told from shared clones. In nucleotide form, the sequence is TGTGCCAGCAGGTTCCACGGGCTAGGGAACACCGGGGAGCTGTTTTTT. It encodes CASRFHGLGNTGELFF.